Detailed here is one T cell receptor beta chain. This clone was detected only a few times. This receptor's antigen is unknown. Base qualities are missing; no much larger clone stands one base away. The data stem from a study of OX40 agonist ivuxolimab in advanced cancers. Regarding the complete study: Ivuxolimab was an agonistic, fully human IgG2 monoclonal antibody directed against OX40 (CD134), a costimulatory receptor. Patients were allowed to have had prior anti-PD-1, anti-PD-L1 or anti-CTLA-4 therapy, and around 41% of the dose-escalation patients had previously received checkpoint inhibitors. Intravenous ivuxolimab was administered to patients every 2 weeks at six dose levels: 0.01, 0.1, 0.3, 1.5, 3 and 10 mg/kg. In the dose-escalation cohort, over 65% of patients were male, and the mean age was around 60 years, with a range of roughly 23 to 85. Partial responses were achieved by three dose-escalation patients, of whom one had hepatocellular carcinoma and two had cutaneous melanoma. The paper reports the monotherapy dose-escalation portion (N of about 50 patients) of the phase I ivuxolimab trial. Peripheral TCRbeta sequencing aimed to test whether ivuxolimab altered TCR sequence diversity and caused clonal T-cell expansion. Of the roughly 52 dose-escalation patients, hepatocellular carcinoma was present in 19, melanoma in approximately 15, renal cell carcinoma in 9 and head and neck cancer in 9.

Genomic DNA was isolated from the sorted cells so that the TCRbeta CDR3 region could be sequenced. The immunoSEQ Assay was used for sequencing of TCRbeta CDR3 regions. Sourced from immuneACCESS, this table was stored by TCRdb with only in-frame sequences that have V and J called. A share of the clones is absent; for the studies checked, an unresolved V gene accounts for under half, and the remainder has no known explanation. This sample lists 77,000 or so clones; around 91% were detected once. Together, the top ten hold around 2% of the sample. The investigation overall reported the following: Low levels of normalized T-cell clonal expansion were also seen in some nonresponding patients. In partial responders in the 0.1-3.0 mg/kg groups, normalized peripheral clonal expansion was found to be among the lowest, especially among CD8+ T cells. The antigen specificity of the peripheral T cells that underwent clonal expansion was not determined. After ivuxolimab, expanded clones were on average more numerous among CD8+ T cells than among CD4+ T cells. At doses from 0.1 to 3.0 mg/kg, clonal expansion was seen in both CD4+ and CD8+ blood T cells between baseline and week 6.

Patients with a history of autoimmune disease or receiving systemic immunosuppression were excluded from the trial. Peripheral blood for TCR sequencing was drawn from every dose cohort at baseline, at cycle 4 day 1 and at cycle 7 day 1. Samples were obtained from an open-label, multicenter, first-in-human phase I dose-escalation trial of ivuxolimab. Adults with locally advanced or metastatic head and neck squamous cell, hepatocellular, melanoma or renal cell carcinoma were enrolled in the trial. Before TCR sequencing, CD4+ and CD8+ T cells were separately sorted from peripheral blood. From a lookup of the germline V gene, CDR1 and CDR2 are SGHDT and YYEEEE. The V and J ends are trimmed by 1 base and 0 bases, leaving 5 bases between them. The CDR3 sequence holds 14 residues, the cysteine and phenylalanine included. Just CDR3 DNA is preserved here, 42 bases in frame from base 1.

The sequence was collected from an adult with an advanced solid tumor such as melanoma, head and neck, liver or kidney cancer. This chain joins TRBV5-6 to TRBJ1-3; the D gene is unclear. Material: CD4+ or CD8+ T cells sorted from blood, obtained in a trial of the OX40 agonist ivuxolimab. The CDR3 reads CASSLWYSGNTIYF. The nucleotide sequence reads as follows: TGTGCCAGCAGCTTGTGGTACTCTGGAAACACCATATATTTT.